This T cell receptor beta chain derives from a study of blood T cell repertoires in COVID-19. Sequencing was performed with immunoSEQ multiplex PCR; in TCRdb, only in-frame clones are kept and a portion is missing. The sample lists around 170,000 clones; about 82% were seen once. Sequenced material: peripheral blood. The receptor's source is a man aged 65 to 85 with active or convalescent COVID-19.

The CDR3 sequence is CASSPRGDGEKLFF. For the CDR3, the DNA is TGTGCCAGCAGCCCCCGGGGGGATGGAGAAAAACTGTTTTTT. V gene TRBV9 combines with J gene TRBJ1-4; a weak D match, TRBD1 (5 bases). The CDR3 length is 14 residues. Per the germline V gene, CDR1 is SGDLS and CDR2 is YYNGEE. V was shortened by 4 bases and J by 8 bases, with 15 bases between the two germline ends.